This T cell receptor (beta chain) derives from a study of cytomegalovirus exposure and HLA in healthy donors (dated by TCRdb to the late 2010s). Describing the broader study: According to an earlier analysis of 550 to 750 of the donors, 150 million to 200 million T cells yielded 90 million to 130 million unique TCR beta sequences and about 300 Gb of sequence data. An early release covering roughly 640 HLA-typed donors comprised 250 to 350 gigabases of sequencing data and approximately 85 million unique TCR sequences. Of the approximately 400 genotyped donors, about 84% fell in the genetic ancestry cluster associated with self-reported Caucasian donors. The study was designed to test whether signatures of past pathogen exposure could be identified by cataloging public T cell receptors. The study used immunosequencing to profile the T cell repertoires of 666 subjects and linked those repertoires to cytomegalovirus serostatus. A separate validation cohort of 100 to 150 different subjects was used in addition to the roughly 700-subject first cohort. To predict cytomegalovirus infection status, the study combined high-throughput TCR immunosequencing, statistical association of individual TCRs with disease status, and machine learning. In a later analysis, previously published TCR beta repertoires from 666 donors were re-analyzed and high-resolution HLA genotyping was added so that TCR occurrence patterns could be studied. In the later analysis, no new phenotypic data were used to find candidate immune exposures; instead, reliance was placed on TCR beta sequences and their occurrence across donors. To decide whether each TCR beta V gene segment behaved as functional or pseudogenic, an earlier analysis of nearly 600 of the donors relied on high-throughput TCR beta sequencing. Donor age, sex, ethnicity and CMV serostatus were collected together with the repertoire data. Genome-wide SNP genotypes for about 65% of the 666 donors were used in a later genetic analysis, which treated that subset as a discovery cohort. Every repertoire in the discovery cohort had been generated on one and the same sequencing platform. Both class I and class II loci were covered by HLA typing, at four-digit resolution. The number of typed donors differed by locus: roughly 620-640 for A, B, C, DRB1 and DQB1; 500 to 550 for DQA1; approximately 600 for DPA1; and roughly 450 for DPB1. Because of strong linkage in the cohort, roughly five DR-DQ haplotypes were treated as single units for association and clustering. Among roughly 400 genotyped donors of the cohort, an average of about 240,000 unique TCR beta nucleotide sequences were sequenced per donor, around 20% of them non-productive. Study-wide findings and limitations: An association between a missense DCLRE1C variant and V-gene and J-gene trimming of TCR beta chains was found in a later genetic analysis and replicated in an independent cohort. Three of the identified cytomegalovirus-associated TCR beta chains were confirmed in vitro to be specific for cytomegalovirus antigens. The only immune exposure information available for the cohort was CMV serostatus. Compared with equally common non-associated chains, HLA-associated TCR beta chains in a later analysis were more clonally expanded and had lower generation probabilities. Most TCR sequences were seen in very few donors, while some public TCRs were found in many individuals. The classifier was reported to diagnose cytomegalovirus status with high specificity and sensitivity in both the original cohort and the validation cohort. In a later analysis, the rate of TCR association differed among HLA loci, with DRB1 alleles having the most associated TCRs and HLA-C alleles having the fewest. HLA typing was unavailable for some donors at each locus, so association tests used only the typed subset. A cluster of highly shared sequence variants was judged likely to represent a technical artifact of the sequencing pipeline. This cohort had only TCR beta chains sequenced, and the lack of alpha or paired-chain data limited which features could be detected. In a later genetic analysis, fewer N-insertions in productive TCRs were reported among donors in an Asian-associated ancestry cluster than the approximately 670-donor mean. The study gave a list of about 160 TCR beta chains associated with cytomegalovirus. Correlated functional status among segregating V segments might be attributable to linkage disequilibrium, but an unknown experimental factor could not be ruled out. Several of the top co-occurrence clusters appeared to be linked to parvovirus B19, influenza, CMV and Epstein-Barr virus, according to a later analysis. A later analysis associated about 17,000 TCR beta sequences with specific HLA alleles at a false discovery rate of 0.05. Because the 87-base-pair reads could not distinguish some IMGT-functional V segments, including TRBV6-2 and TRBV6-3, those segments were excluded. Because counts were too low, about 17 rarely observed V segments, including chromosome 9 orphons, were excluded from the earlier analysis of about 500 of the donors. Assigning TCR associations to individual alleles was difficult when HLA alleles, especially DR and DQ, strongly co-occurred. A further reported finding was that TCR beta sequences accurately predicted the HLA-A and HLA-B alleles for most subjects in the first cohort. According to a later analysis, most CMV-associated TCR beta chains appeared to be HLA-restricted, and the HLA associations seemed to be driven largely by CMV exposure. Sequencing depth was assumed to be roughly uniform across donors in the presence/absence analyses, though that assumption may not hold. It was suggested by the authors that the approach could potentially be generalized to other disease states and immunological phenotypes. Broadly in line with IMGT annotations, most TCR beta V segments showed up in productive rearrangements about 87% or about 30% of the time in an earlier analysis of 450 to 600 of the donors.

In total, over 600 healthy bone marrow donors made up the cohort. At the time of sampling, all cohort members were nominally healthy, though unrecorded immune exposures were likely present. The donor tested CMV seronegative and was one of the 352 seronegative cohort members. Every donor gave a peripheral blood sample, and the peripheral blood mononuclear cells from that sample were used for TCR beta sequencing. Genomic DNA was extracted from the blood cell samples with the Qiagen DNeasy Blood Extraction Kit. As concerns this clone: Its antigen remains unidentified.

Libraries were prepared through the immunoSEQ multiplex PCR assay. For the multiplex PCR, a mixture combining 60 forward primers for TCR Vbeta segments and 13 reverse primers for TCR Jbeta segments was used. A multiplex PCR assay on genomic DNA amplified the CDR3 region of rearranged TCR beta genes. Amplified TCR beta libraries were sequenced as 87-base-pair reads on the Illumina HiSeq System. In the authors' own workflow: A later analysis tallied 75 million to 95 million unique TCR beta chains across the 666 repertoires, and around 12 million of those chains were shared by two or more donors. To remove PCR and sequencing errors, raw reads were error-corrected and collapsed into unique sequences using a nearest-neighbor algorithm that merged closely related sequences. To assign V, D and J gene segments, CDR3 sequences were aligned to IMGT reference sequences. For a sequence to be retained, a match of at least six nucleotides to both a V gene segment and a J gene segment was required. Rearrangements were called productive when the CDR3 lacked stop codons and stayed in frame with V and J; all others were non-productive. CDR3 was defined according to IMGT convention as the region running from the second conserved V-encoded cysteine to the conserved J-encoded phenylalanine. Sequences without an unambiguous match to a single V gene segment were excluded from the earlier analysis of about 600 of the donors. An earlier analysis of around 600 of the donors classified V segments as functional when productive rearrangements were above 56.7% and as segregating when the standard deviation between donors was above 5%. A statistical classification framework was built for diagnosing cytomegalovirus status from the catalog of TCR beta chain sequences. A later analysis assigned V and J genes by comparing TCR nucleotide sequences with IMGT/GENE-DB human TR gene sequences. A later analysis assigned CDR3 sequences and most-parsimonious VDJ recombination scenarios with the TCRdist pipeline. In a later analysis, every TCR beta chain was defined by the combination of its CDR3 amino acid sequence and its V-gene family, and reads without a unique V-gene family were dropped. As a way to deal with suspected cross-contamination and a sequencing artifact, a later analysis dropped hundreds of nucleotide sequences that were highly shared and had low generation probability. A later analysis calculated a clonal expansion index for each public chain from normalized within-repertoire ranks of inferred template counts. A later analysis computed generation probabilities with a VDJ recombination model fitted to out-of-frame rearrangements, and checked the results against IGoR. A later analysis scored TCR-TCR, TCR-HLA and TCR-CMV co-occurrence with hypergeometric tests, applying a repertoire-size bias correction to TCR pairs. False discovery rates were estimated in a later analysis by permuting HLA or CMV assignments 20 times. In a later analysis, co-occurring TCRs were grouped using DBSCAN, and TCRdist sequence similarity was added for clustering within HLA-allele-positive subsets. Repertoires with fewer than 30,000 or more than 120,000 public chains were left out of co-occurrence clustering, as were about 5 repertoires with anomalous nucleotide sharing. In its TCRdb copy, this immuneACCESS table keeps in-frame sequences only and misses some clones. Where compared with another copy, unresolved V genes explain less than half of these, and the others have no known cause. V, J and clone size were drawn from that table, and D and trimming were deduced from the DNA. The table kept for this sample lists about 150,000 clones. The ten largest clones represent 1.5% to 2% of the sample.

CDR1 and CDR2 are drawn from the germline V gene: SGDLS, YYNGEE. V ends up 3 bases short and J 3 bases short, with an unmatched junction base count of 9. The CDR3 starts with the cysteine, ends with the phenylalanine, and has 16 residues. This entry keeps only the CDR3 DNA: 48 bases, framed from base 1. This sequence was found in a woman in her 50s in good health and CMV-seronegative. The V and J genes are TRBV9 and TRBJ2-3; 8 nucleotides in the junction match TRBD1. The sample comprised PBMCs. The CDR3 here reads CASSARRGRETDTQYF. In nucleotide form, the sequence is TGTGCCAGCAGCGCCCGCAGGGGGCGCGAAACAGATACGCAGTATTTT.